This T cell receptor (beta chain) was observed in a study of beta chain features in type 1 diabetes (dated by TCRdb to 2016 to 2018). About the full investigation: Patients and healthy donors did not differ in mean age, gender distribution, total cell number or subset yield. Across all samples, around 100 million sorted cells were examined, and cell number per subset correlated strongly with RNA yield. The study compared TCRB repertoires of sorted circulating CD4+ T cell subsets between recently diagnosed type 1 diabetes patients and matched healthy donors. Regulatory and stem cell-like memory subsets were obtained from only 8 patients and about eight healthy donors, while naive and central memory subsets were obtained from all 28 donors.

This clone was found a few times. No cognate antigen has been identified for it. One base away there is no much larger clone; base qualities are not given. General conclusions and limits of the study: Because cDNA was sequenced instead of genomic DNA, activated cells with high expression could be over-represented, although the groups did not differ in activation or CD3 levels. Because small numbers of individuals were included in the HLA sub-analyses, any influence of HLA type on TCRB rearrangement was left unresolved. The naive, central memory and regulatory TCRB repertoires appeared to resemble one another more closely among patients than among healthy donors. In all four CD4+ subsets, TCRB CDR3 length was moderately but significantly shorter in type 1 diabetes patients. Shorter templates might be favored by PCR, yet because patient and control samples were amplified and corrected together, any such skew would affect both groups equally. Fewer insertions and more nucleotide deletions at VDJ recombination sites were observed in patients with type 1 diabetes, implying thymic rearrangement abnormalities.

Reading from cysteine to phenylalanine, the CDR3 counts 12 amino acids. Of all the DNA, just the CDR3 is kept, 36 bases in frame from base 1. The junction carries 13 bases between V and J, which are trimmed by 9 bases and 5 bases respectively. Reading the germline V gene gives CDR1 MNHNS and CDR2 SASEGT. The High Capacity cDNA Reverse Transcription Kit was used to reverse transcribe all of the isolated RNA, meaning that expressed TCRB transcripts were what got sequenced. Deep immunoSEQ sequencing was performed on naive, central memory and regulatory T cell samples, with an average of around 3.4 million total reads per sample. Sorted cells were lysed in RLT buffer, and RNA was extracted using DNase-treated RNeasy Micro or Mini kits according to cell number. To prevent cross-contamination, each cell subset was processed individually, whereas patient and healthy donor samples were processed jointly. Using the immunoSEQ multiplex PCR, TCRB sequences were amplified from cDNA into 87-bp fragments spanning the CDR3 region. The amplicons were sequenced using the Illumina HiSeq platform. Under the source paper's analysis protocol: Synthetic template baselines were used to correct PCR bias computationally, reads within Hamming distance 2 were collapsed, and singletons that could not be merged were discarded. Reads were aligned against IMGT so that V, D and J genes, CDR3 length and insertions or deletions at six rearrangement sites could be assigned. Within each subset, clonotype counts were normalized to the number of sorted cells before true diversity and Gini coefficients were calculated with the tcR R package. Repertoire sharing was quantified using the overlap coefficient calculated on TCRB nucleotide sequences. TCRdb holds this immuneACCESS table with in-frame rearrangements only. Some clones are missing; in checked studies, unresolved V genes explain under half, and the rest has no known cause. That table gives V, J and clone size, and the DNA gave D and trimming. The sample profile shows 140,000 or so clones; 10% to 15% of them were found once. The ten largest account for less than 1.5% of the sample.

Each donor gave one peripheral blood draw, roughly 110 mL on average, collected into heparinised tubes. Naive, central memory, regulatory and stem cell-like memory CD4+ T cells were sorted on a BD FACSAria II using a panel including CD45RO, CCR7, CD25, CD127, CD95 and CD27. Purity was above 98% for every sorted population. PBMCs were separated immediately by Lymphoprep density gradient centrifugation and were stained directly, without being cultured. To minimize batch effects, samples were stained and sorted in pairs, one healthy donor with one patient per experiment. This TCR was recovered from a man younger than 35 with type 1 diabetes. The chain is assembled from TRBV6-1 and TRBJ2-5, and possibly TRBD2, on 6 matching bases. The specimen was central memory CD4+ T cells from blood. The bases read TGTGCCAGTAAAGGGGCGGGGGAGACCCAGTACTTC. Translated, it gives CASKGAGETQYF.